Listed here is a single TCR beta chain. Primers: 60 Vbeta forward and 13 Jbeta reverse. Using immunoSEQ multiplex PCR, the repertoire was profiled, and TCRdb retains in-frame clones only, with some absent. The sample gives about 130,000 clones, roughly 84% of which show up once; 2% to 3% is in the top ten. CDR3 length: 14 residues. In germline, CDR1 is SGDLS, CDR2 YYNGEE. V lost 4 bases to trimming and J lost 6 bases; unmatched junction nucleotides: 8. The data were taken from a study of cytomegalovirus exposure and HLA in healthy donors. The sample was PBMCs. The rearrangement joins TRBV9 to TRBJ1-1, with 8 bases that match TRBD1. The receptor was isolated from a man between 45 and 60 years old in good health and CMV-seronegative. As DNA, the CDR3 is TGTGCCAGCAGCTCCAGGACAGGGACCGCTGAAGCTTTCTTT. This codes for CASSSRTGTAEAFF.